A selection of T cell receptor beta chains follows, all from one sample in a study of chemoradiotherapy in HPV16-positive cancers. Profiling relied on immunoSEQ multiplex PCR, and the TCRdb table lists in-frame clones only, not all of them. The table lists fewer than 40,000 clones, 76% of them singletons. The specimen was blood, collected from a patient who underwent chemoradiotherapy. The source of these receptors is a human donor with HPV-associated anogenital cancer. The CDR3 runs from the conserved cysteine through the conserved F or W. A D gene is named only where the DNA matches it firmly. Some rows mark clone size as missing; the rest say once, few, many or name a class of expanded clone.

CDR3nt: TGCAGCGTTGCCTCGGGGGTGGGACAGGGGACGTCGGGCACTGAAGCTTTCTTT
CDR3aa: CSVASGVGQGTSGTEAFF
d_gene: TRBD1
v_gene: TRBV29-1
j_gene: TRBJ1-1
abundance: few

CDR3nt: TGTGCCAGCAGCCTCCCAGGGGATGTTGAAGCTTTCTTT
CDR3aa: CASSLPGDVEAFF
d_gene: -
v_gene: TRBV7-9
j_gene: TRBJ1-1
abundance: few

CDR3nt: TGCGCCGGCAGCAGGAGCGGGGGGGGAGAGACCCAGTACTTC
CDR3aa: CAGSRSGGGETQYF
d_gene: TRBD2
v_gene: TRBV5-1
j_gene: TRBJ2-5
abundance: -

CDR3nt: TGTGCCAGCAGTTTATTCAGGGGATCTGGGGCCAACGTCCTGACTTTC
CDR3aa: CASSLFRGSGANVLTF
d_gene: -
v_gene: TRBV27
j_gene: TRBJ2-6
abundance: -

CDR3nt: TGTGCCAGCAGTTTATCTGGGGTCGCGTACGAGCAGTACTTC
CDR3aa: CASSLSGVAYEQYF
d_gene: -
v_gene: TRBV27
j_gene: TRBJ2-7
abundance: few

CDR3nt: TGTGCCAGCAGCCTCTATCAAGCGGGGGGAGACAATGAGCAGTTCTTC
CDR3aa: CASSLYQAGGDNEQFF
d_gene: TRBD2
v_gene: TRBV7-8
j_gene: TRBJ2-1
abundance: -

CDR3nt: TGTGCTAGTGGGAGCGGAGGGTACACTGAAGCTTTCTTT
CDR3aa: CASGSGGYTEAFF
d_gene: -
v_gene: TRBV12-5
j_gene: TRBJ1-1
abundance: -

CDR3nt: TGCGCCAGCAGCCAAGATGGGCGGGGGCGAGACACTGAAGCTTTCTTT
CDR3aa: CASSQDGRGRDTEAFF
d_gene: -
v_gene: TRBV4-1
j_gene: TRBJ1-1
abundance: few

CDR3nt: TGTGCCAGCAGCAGCGAAGAAAAGTCCTATGATGTTCGGGGAACGGCTTTCTTT
CDR3aa: CASSSEEKSYDVRGTAFF
d_gene: -
v_gene: TRBV5-6
j_gene: TRBJ1-1
abundance: -

CDR3nt: TGTGCCAGCAGTTACGTACAACCCGGTTCTGAAGCTTTCTTT
CDR3aa: CASSYVQPGSEAFF
d_gene: -
v_gene: TRBV6-5
j_gene: TRBJ1-1
abundance: -

CDR3nt: TGCGCCAGTGGTGAAGGCTCTGGAAACACCATATATTTT
CDR3aa: CASGEGSGNTIYF
d_gene: -
v_gene: TRBV5-1
j_gene: TRBJ1-3
abundance: -

CDR3nt: TGCGCCAGCAGCCATTCGGGGACAGGGGTTACAAGCAATCAGCCCCAGCATTTT
CDR3aa: CASSHSGTGVTSNQPQHF
d_gene: TRBD1
v_gene: TRBV4-1
j_gene: TRBJ1-5
abundance: -

CDR3nt: TGTGCCAGTAGTTCCTCAGGGGGCAGCTCTCTTGGCTACACCTTC
CDR3aa: CASSSSGGSSLGYTF
d_gene: TRBD1
v_gene: TRBV19
j_gene: TRBJ1-2
abundance: -

CDR3nt: TGTGCCAGCAGCTTAAGTAGTGTGGTGAACAATGAGCAGTTCTTC
CDR3aa: CASSLSSVVNNEQFF
d_gene: -
v_gene: TRBV7-3
j_gene: TRBJ2-1
abundance: -

CDR3nt: TGTGCCAGCAGCTTCGGACTAGCGGGGGGGGCCGGGGAGCTGTTTTTT
CDR3aa: CASSFGLAGGAGELFF
d_gene: TRBD2
v_gene: TRBV11-3
j_gene: TRBJ2-2
abundance: -

CDR3nt: TGCGCCAGCAGTGGACTAGTTGGCACAGATACGCAGTATTTT
CDR3aa: CASSGLVGTDTQYF
d_gene: TRBD2
v_gene: TRBV4-3
j_gene: TRBJ2-3
abundance: -

CDR3nt: TGTGCCAGCAGCAGTGCCACAGATACGCAGTATTTT
CDR3aa: CASSSATDTQYF
d_gene: -
v_gene: TRBV11-2
j_gene: TRBJ2-3
abundance: -

CDR3nt: TGTGCCAGCACGCGTCCCGGGGGGGCAGGCAATGAGCAGTTCTTC
CDR3aa: CASTRPGGAGNEQFF
d_gene: TRBD2
v_gene: TRBV11-1
j_gene: TRBJ2-1
abundance: -

CDR3nt: TGTGCCACCCGTGGGGGACAGGTGGCTGAAGCTTTCTTT
CDR3aa: CATRGGQVAEAFF
d_gene: TRBD1
v_gene: TRBV6-1
j_gene: TRBJ1-1
abundance: -

CDR3nt: TGTGCCAGCTCTCCCGGACAGGCTAACACTGAAGCTTTCTTT
CDR3aa: CASSPGQANTEAFF
d_gene: TRBD1
v_gene: TRBV18
j_gene: TRBJ1-1
abundance: -

CDR3nt: TGCGCCAGCAGCTTGGGGCCCCGTCCCGAGAACGCTGAAGCTTTCTTT
CDR3aa: CASSLGPRPENAEAFF
d_gene: -
v_gene: TRBV5-1
j_gene: TRBJ1-1
abundance: -

CDR3nt: TGTGCCAGCTCACCCGCTTTGGTCCTCAACACCGGGGAGCTGTTTTTT
CDR3aa: CASSPALVLNTGELFF
d_gene: -
v_gene: TRBV18
j_gene: TRBJ2-2
abundance: -

CDR3nt: TGTGCCGTCCGCCGACAGGGGGCCTCTACCGGGGAGCTGTTTTTT
CDR3aa: CAVRRQGASTGELFF
d_gene: TRBD1
v_gene: TRBV19
j_gene: TRBJ2-2
abundance: few

CDR3nt: TGTGCCAGCAGCTTAGTGGGGGGGCAGGATGGCTACACCTTC
CDR3aa: CASSLVGGQDGYTF
d_gene: -
v_gene: TRBV7-8
j_gene: TRBJ1-2
abundance: once

CDR3nt: TGTGCCAGCAGTTCTTGGACAGGGAATGGCTACACCTTC
CDR3aa: CASSSWTGNGYTF
d_gene: TRBD1
v_gene: TRBV27
j_gene: TRBJ1-2
abundance: -

CDR3nt: TGTGCCAGCAGCTTAGGGCCGGGGACCCAGTACTTC
CDR3aa: CASSLGPGTQYF
d_gene: -
v_gene: TRBV11-2
j_gene: TRBJ2-5
abundance: -

CDR3nt: TGTGCCAGCAGCGTCACCGGGACAGGAAATTCACCCCTCTACTTT
CDR3aa: CASSVTGTGNSPLYF
d_gene: TRBD1
v_gene: TRBV7-3
j_gene: TRBJ1-6
abundance: few

CDR3nt: TGTGCCAGCAGCTTAAGGTCCGGGAAAGGGAACACCATATATTTT
CDR3aa: CASSLRSGKGNTIYF
d_gene: -
v_gene: TRBV7-8
j_gene: TRBJ1-3
abundance: once

CDR3nt: TGTGCCAGCAGTTTAAGCCCATGGACAGGCCAAGAGACCCAGTACTTC
CDR3aa: CASSLSPWTGQETQYF
d_gene: TRBD1
v_gene: TRBV27
j_gene: TRBJ2-5
abundance: -

CDR3nt: TGTGCCTGGACCCGGACAGGGGTAAGCACAGATACGCAGTATTTT
CDR3aa: CAWTRTGVSTDTQYF
d_gene: TRBD1
v_gene: TRBV30
j_gene: TRBJ2-3
abundance: -

CDR3nt: TGTGCCACACAGGGGCAGCACACTGAAGCTTTCTTT
CDR3aa: CATQGQHTEAFF
d_gene: TRBD1
v_gene: TRBV6-1
j_gene: TRBJ1-1
abundance: -

CDR3nt: TGTGCCATCAGTGAATCGGGGGCGAACTCACCCCTCCACTTT
CDR3aa: CAISESGANSPLHF
d_gene: -
v_gene: TRBV10-3
j_gene: TRBJ1-6
abundance: few

CDR3nt: TGTGCCAGCAGCAGATTAAGGGACGGCGGCAATCAGCCCCAGCATTTT
CDR3aa: CASSRLRDGGNQPQHF
d_gene: -
v_gene: TRBV5-8
j_gene: TRBJ1-5
abundance: -

CDR3nt: TGTGCCAGCAGCGGAAATCTGAACACTGAAGCTTTCTTT
CDR3aa: CASSGNLNTEAFF
d_gene: -
v_gene: TRBV11-2
j_gene: TRBJ1-1
abundance: -

CDR3nt: TGTGCCAGTAGTGTACAAACAGGGGACTACACCGGGGAGCTGTTTTTT
CDR3aa: CASSVQTGDYTGELFF
d_gene: -
v_gene: TRBV19
j_gene: TRBJ2-2
abundance: few

CDR3nt: TGTGCCAGCAGCTTACCTTCCGTGGGTGCAGGGGGCTCAAATTCACCCCTCCACTTT
CDR3aa: CASSLPSVGAGGSNSPLHF
d_gene: TRBD1
v_gene: TRBV7-9
j_gene: TRBJ1-6
abundance: few

CDR3nt: TGTGCCAGCAAGGGTCGGGGGCCCAGGGGGGAAGCTTTCTTT
CDR3aa: CASKGRGPRGEAFF
d_gene: TRBD1
v_gene: TRBV2
j_gene: TRBJ1-1
abundance: -

CDR3nt: TGTGCCAGTAGTGTCTCCGGAGGGAGCACAGATACGCAGTATTTT
CDR3aa: CASSVSGGSTDTQYF
d_gene: -
v_gene: TRBV19
j_gene: TRBJ2-3
abundance: -

CDR3nt: TGCGCCAGCAGCGGAGGAACAGGGGCCCAAGAGACCCAGTACTTC
CDR3aa: CASSGGTGAQETQYF
d_gene: TRBD1
v_gene: TRBV5-1
j_gene: TRBJ2-5
abundance: -

CDR3nt: TGTGCCAGCAGGGGGACAGGGGGCAATCAGCCCCAGCATTTT
CDR3aa: CASRGTGGNQPQHF
d_gene: TRBD1
v_gene: TRBV2
j_gene: TRBJ1-5
abundance: -

CDR3nt: TGTGCCAGCAGCCCCTCGGGGTCACAAGAGACCCAGTACTTC
CDR3aa: CASSPSGSQETQYF
d_gene: -
v_gene: TRBV7-9
j_gene: TRBJ2-5
abundance: few

CDR3nt: TGTGCCTGGAGGGCCGGGTCCTCGTCCGAGCAGTACTTC
CDR3aa: CAWRAGSSSEQYF
d_gene: -
v_gene: TRBV30
j_gene: TRBJ2-7
abundance: few

CDR3nt: TGCGCCAGCAGCGTTTGGGACAGGGGGCAGGGCACTGAAGCTTTCTTT
CDR3aa: CASSVWDRGQGTEAFF
d_gene: TRBD1
v_gene: TRBV5-1
j_gene: TRBJ1-1
abundance: -

CDR3nt: TGTGCCAGCAGCCCAACCGGGACAGGGGGCGCCCGGGCTAACTATGGCTACACCTTC
CDR3aa: CASSPTGTGGARANYGYTF
d_gene: TRBD1
v_gene: TRBV11-2
j_gene: TRBJ1-2
abundance: -